This TCR beta chain emerged from a study of cytomegalovirus exposure and HLA in healthy donors. Study results and limitations: The study listed approximately 170 cytomegalovirus-associated TCR beta chains. Later, an analysis found that TCR clusters from the first cohort tended to co-occur in the 90 to 150 validation repertoires.

The table lists this clone with a count of one. Antigen specificity is unknown. Sequenced by immunoSEQ multiplex PCR; TCRdb stores in-frame clones only, minus some. The profile shows 150,000 to 200,000 clones, about 90% of them singletons. Separate from the 666-subject first cohort, the approximately 120-subject validation cohort was the one that the donors belonged to. With 4 bases clipped from V and 8 bases from J, the junction kept 8 bases outside the gene matches. The germline gives CDR1 SGHVS, CDR2 FQNEAQ. This CDR3 has 15 amino acids. The chain joins TRBV7-8 to TRBJ2-1; TRBD1 matches at 10 bases. The TCR sequence derives from a man between 18 and 35 years old in good health and CMV-seropositive. Sequenced sample: PBMCs. Here the CDR3 DNA reads TGTGCCAGCAGCTACGGACAGGGGGAGTTCTATGAGCAGTTCTTC. Its translation: CASSYGQGEFYEQFF.